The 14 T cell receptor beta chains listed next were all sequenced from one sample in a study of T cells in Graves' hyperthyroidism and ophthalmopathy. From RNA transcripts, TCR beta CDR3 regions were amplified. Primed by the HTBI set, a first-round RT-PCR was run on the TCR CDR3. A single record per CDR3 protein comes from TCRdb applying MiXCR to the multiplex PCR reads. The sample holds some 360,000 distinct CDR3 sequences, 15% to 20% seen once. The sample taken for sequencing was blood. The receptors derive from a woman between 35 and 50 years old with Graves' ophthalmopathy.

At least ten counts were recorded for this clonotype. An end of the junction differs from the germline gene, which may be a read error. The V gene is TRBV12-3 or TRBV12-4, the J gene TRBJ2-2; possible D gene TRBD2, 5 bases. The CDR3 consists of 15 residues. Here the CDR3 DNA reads TGTGCCAGCAGTTTAGGTGGCCCGAGAACCGGGAAGCTGTTTTTT. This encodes CASSLGGPRTGKLFF.

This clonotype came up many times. The CDR3 here is CATKGATQDGYTF. Here the CDR3 DNA reads TGTGCCACCAAGGGGGCTACCCAGGATGGCTACACCTTC. The chain uses TRBV24-1 and TRBJ1-2, with 7 nucleotides matching TRBD1. J was trimmed by 6 bases and V by 8 bases; bases with no gene match: 8. Germline loops: CDR1 KGHDR, CDR2 SFDVKD. The CDR3 consists of 13 residues.

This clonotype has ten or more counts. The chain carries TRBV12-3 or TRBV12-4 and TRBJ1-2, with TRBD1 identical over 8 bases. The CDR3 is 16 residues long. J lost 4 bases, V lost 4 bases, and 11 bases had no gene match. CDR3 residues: CASSSWEGQVVYGYTF. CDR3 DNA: TGTGCCAGCAGTTCTTGGGAGGGACAGGTGGTCTATGGCTACACCTTC.

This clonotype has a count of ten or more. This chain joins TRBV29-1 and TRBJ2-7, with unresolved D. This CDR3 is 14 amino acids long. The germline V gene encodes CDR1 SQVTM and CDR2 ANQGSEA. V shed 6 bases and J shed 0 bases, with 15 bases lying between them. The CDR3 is CSVPVGSSSYEQYF. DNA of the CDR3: TGCAGCGTCCCGGTAGGGTCGAGCTCCTACGAGCAGTACTTC.

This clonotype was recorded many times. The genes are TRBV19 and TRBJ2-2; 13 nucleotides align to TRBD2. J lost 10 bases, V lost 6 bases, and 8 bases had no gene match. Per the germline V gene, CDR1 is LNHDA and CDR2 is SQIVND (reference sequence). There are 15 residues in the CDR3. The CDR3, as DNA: TGTGCCAGTAGCACCACTAGCGGGAGGGCCGTGGAGCTGTTTTTT. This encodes CASSTTSGRAVELFF.

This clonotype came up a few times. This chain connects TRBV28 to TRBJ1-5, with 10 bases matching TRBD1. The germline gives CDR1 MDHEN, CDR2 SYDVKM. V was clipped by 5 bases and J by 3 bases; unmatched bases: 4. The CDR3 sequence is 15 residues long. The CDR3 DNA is TGTGCCAGCAGTCGGGACAGGGGTAACAATCAGCCCCAGCATTTT. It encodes CASSRDRGNNQPQHF. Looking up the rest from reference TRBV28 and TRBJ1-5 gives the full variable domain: DVKVTQSSRYLVKRTGEKVFLECVQDMDHENMFWYRQDPGLGLRLIYFSYDVKMKEKGDIPEGYSVSREKKERFSLILESASTNQTSMYLCASSRDRGNNQPQHFGDGTRLSIL.

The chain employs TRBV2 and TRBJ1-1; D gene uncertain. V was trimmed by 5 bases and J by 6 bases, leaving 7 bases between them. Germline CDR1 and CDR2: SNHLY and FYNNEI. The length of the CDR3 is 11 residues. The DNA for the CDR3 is TGTGCCAGCAGTACCAGTGCTGAAGCTTTCTTT. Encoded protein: CASSTSAEAFF.

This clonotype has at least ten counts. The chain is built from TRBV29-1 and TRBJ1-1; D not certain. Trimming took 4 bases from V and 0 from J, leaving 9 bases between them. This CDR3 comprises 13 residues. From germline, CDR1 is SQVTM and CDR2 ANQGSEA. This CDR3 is CSVGTGLNTEAFF. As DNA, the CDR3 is TGCAGCGTTGGGACGGGATTGAACACTGAAGCTTTCTTT.

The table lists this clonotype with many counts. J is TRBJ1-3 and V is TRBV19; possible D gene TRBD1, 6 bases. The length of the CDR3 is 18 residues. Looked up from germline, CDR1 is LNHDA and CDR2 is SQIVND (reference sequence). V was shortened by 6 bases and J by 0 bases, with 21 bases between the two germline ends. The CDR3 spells CASRRGTSNLRSGNTIYF. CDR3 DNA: TGTGCCAGTAGGAGGGGGACCTCGAACCTCCGCTCTGGAAACACCATATATTTT.

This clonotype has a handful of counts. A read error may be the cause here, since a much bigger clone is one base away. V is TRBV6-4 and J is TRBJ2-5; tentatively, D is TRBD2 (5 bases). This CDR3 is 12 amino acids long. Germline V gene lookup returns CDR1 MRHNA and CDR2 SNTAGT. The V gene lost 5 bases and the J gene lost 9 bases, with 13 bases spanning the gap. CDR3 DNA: TGTGCCAGCAGTTACCGCGAGGAGGCCCAGTACTTC. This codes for CASSYREEAQYF.

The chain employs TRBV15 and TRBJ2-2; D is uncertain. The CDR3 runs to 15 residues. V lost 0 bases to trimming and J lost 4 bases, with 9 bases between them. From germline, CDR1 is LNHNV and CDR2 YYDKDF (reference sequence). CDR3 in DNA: TGTGCCACCAGCAGAGATCGATGGGGCACCGGGGAGCTGTTTTTT. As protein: CATSRDRWGTGELFF.

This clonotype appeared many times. CDR3 in amino acids: CASKVGLSSYEQYF. CDR3 nucleotide sequence: TGCGCCAGCAAGGTCGGGCTTTCCTCCTACGAGCAGTACTTC. The rearrangement links TRBV5-1 to TRBJ2-7; D is unclear. This CDR3 has 14 residues. Deletions cut 6 bases from V and 0 bases from J, with 13 bases between. Germline-derived CDR1 and CDR2 are SGHRS and YFSETQ.

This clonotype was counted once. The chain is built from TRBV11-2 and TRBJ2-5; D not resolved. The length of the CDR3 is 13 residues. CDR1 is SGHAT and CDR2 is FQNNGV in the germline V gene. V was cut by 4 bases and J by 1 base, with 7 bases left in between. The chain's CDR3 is CASSSTRQETQYF. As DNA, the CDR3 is TGTGCCAGCAGCTCCACGCGCCAAGAGACCCAGTACTTC.

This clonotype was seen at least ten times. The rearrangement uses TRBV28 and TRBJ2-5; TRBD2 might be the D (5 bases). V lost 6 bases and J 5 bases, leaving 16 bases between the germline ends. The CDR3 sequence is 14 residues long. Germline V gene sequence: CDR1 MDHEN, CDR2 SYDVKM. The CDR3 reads CASSRDGVSETQYF. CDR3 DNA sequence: TGTGCCAGCAGCCGCGACGGGGTGTCGGAGACCCAGTACTTC.